This T cell receptor (beta chain) comes out of a study of beta chain features in type 1 diabetes. Study-wide findings and caveats: Among all four CD4+ subsets, Type 1 diabetes patients had TCRB CDR3s that were moderately but significantly shorter. At VDJ recombination sites, type 1 diabetes patients had fewer insertions and more deleted nucleotides.

Expressed TCRB transcripts got sequenced, as all isolated RNA was reverse transcribed. TCRdb keeps only in-frame clones here, not all; method: immunoSEQ multiplex PCR. The sample yields roughly 400,000 clones, 8.5% to 10% seen once. Purities in excess of 95% were seen in all sorted populations. CDR1 is SGHRS, CDR2 YFSETQ, per germline. The junction had 8 bases not matched to a gene; V was cut back by 4 bases and J by 3 bases. This CDR3 spans 15 amino acids. Turning to this clone: Its antigen is unidentified.

The rearrangement uses TRBV5-1 and TRBJ2-5; 8 nucleotides agree with TRBD1. This TCR came from a man younger than 45 with type 1 diabetes. The sample was central memory CD4+ T cells from blood. The CDR3 region is CASSKGTGREETQYF. In nucleotides, the CDR3 is TGCGCCAGCAGCAAGGGGACAGGTCGGGAAGAGACCCAGTACTTC.